This T cell receptor (beta chain) was sequenced during a study of graft-versus-host responses after intestinal transplantation. Study overall: The whole recipient group had anti-thymocyte globulin induction followed by tacrolimus and steroids for roughly 3 years. Findings and limits, study-wide: Marrow from the recipient contained GvH clones, some of which had appeared first in ileum or blood.

Produced via immunoSEQ multiplex PCR; TCRdb's table is partial and in-frame only. The sample lists around 40,000 clones, approximately 94% occurring once. Regarding this clone: The antigen remains unidentified.

The sequencing here drew on unstimulated CD4+ T cells sorted from spleen or lymph node cells, taken before transplant. The TCR originated in a human donor who was the organ donor for an intestinal transplant.

As DNA, the CDR3 is TGTGCCAGCAGTTCTGTCGGGTACACTGAAGCTTTCTTT. Translation gives CASSSVGYTEAFF. V and J are TRBV2 and TRBJ1-1; no definite D call. Germline V gene lookup returns CDR1 SNHLY and CDR2 FYNNEI. Trimming shortened V by 5 bases and J by 3 bases, and 10 bases separated the two germline ends. The CDR3 runs to 13 residues.